This T cell receptor beta chain originates from a study of sequential checkpoint blockade in melanoma. Repertoires were generated with immunoSEQ multiplex PCR, while TCRdb's copy carries only in-frame clones and drops some. The sample records about 27,000 clones, roughly four fifths being singletons. The germline CDR1 and CDR2 sequences are SGHVS and FNYEAQ. The CDR3 totals 14 residues. V was trimmed by 3 bases and J by 6 bases, leaving 14 bases between them. As to treatment: randomized to nivolumab then ipilimumab (arm A) or the reverse (arm B). Patients had received no earlier DNA-damaging chemotherapy.

The TCR comes from a human donor with melanoma. The J gene is TRBJ1-2, the V gene TRBV7-6, with D perhaps matching TRBD1 (5 bases). The sequences come from CD8+ T cells sorted from blood (inferred from file names), collected from a patient given nivolumab and ipilimumab in sequence. The CDR3 bases are TGTGCCAGCAGCTTGAGTGGGGGGAGAGATGGCTACACCTTC. Protein: CASSLSGGRDGYTF.